This T cell receptor beta chain was obtained from a study of T cell responses to AZD1222 COVID-19 vaccine. Broader study findings: CD4 TCRs covered the whole spike, strongest at regions 160-218 and 743-854.

Assay used: immunoSEQ multiplex PCR; TCRdb lists only in-frame clones, some missing. The sample lists over 100,000 clones; 90% were seen once. In germline, CDR1 is ENHRY, CDR2 SYGVKD. CDR3 size: 14 residues. Trimming removed 3 bases at V and 4 bases at J, with 9 bases between. As to this clone: Antigen unknown.

The V call is TRBV10-3, the J call TRBJ1-4; tentatively, D is TRBD1 (5 bases). The source was peripheral blood, collected on day 0 of AZD1222 vaccination. The TCR sequence derives from an adult in good health. In nucleotides, the CDR3 is TGTGCCATCAGTGAAGGGGCCGGTAATGAAAAACTGTTTTTT. Amino acids: CAISEGAGNEKLFF.